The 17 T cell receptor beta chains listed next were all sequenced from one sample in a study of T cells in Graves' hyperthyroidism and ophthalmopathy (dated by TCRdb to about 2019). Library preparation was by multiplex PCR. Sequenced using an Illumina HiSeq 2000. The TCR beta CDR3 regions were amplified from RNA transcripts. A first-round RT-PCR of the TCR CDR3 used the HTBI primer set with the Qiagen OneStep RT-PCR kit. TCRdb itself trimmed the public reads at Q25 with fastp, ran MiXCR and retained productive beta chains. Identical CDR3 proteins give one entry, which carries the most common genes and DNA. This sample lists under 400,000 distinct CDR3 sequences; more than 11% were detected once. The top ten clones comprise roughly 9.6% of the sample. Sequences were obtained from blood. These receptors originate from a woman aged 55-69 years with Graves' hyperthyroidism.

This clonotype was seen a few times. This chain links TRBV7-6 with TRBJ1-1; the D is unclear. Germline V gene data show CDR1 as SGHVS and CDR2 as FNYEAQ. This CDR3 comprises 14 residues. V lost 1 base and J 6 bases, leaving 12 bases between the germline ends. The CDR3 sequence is CASSLDRGFAEAFF. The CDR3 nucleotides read TGTGCCAGCAGCTTAGATCGGGGTTTCGCTGAAGCTTTCTTT.

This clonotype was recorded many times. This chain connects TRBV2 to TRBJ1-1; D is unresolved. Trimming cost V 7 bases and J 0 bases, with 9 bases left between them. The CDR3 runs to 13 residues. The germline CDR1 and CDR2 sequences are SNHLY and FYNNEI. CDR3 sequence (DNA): TGTGCCAGCACAGGCGACCTGAACACTGAAGCTTTCTTT. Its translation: CASTGDLNTEAFF.

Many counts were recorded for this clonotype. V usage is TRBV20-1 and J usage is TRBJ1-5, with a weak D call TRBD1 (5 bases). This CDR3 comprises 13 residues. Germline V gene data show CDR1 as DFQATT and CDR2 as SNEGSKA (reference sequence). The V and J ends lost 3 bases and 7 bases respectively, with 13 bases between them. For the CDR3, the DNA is TGCAGTGCTAGGCGGGGGTCGGAACAGCCCCAGCATTTT. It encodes CSARRGSEQPQHF.

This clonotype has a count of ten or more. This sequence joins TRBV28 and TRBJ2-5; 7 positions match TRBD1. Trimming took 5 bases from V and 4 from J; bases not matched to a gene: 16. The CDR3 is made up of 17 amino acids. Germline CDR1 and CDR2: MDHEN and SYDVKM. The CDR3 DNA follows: TGTGCCAGCAGTCTCGGCAGCACAGGGGCGCAGGTAGAGACCCAGTACTTC. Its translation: CASSLGSTGAQVETQYF. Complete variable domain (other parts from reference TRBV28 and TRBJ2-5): DVKVTQSSRYLVKRTGEKVFLECVQDMDHENMFWYRQDPGLGLRLIYFSYDVKMKEKGDIPEGYSVSREKKERFSLILESASTNQTSMYLCASSLGSTGAQVETQYFGPGTRLLVL.

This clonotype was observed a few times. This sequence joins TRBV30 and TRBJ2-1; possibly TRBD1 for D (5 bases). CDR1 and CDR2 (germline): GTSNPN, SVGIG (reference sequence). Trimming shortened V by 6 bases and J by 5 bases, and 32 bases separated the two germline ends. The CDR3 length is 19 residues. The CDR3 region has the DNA TGTGCCTGCCAAGCCCGGGCCAGGGTAGGGTTTGGCCCCAACAATGAGCAGTTCTTC. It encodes CACQARARVGFGPNNEQFF. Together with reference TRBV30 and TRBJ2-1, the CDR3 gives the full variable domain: SQTIHQWPATLVQPVGSPLSLECTVEGTSNPNLYWYRQAAGRGLQLLFYSVGIGQISSEVPQNLSASRPQDRQFILSSKKLLLSDSGFYLCACQARARVGFGPNNEQFFGPGTRLTVL.

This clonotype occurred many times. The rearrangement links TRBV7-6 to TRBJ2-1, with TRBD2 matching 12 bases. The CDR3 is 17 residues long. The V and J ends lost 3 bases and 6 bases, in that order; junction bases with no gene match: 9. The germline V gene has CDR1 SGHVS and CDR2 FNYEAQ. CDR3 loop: CASSFTGTSGRFNEQFF. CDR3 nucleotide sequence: TGTGCCAGCAGCTTCACCGGGACTAGCGGGCGATTCAATGAGCAGTTCTTC.

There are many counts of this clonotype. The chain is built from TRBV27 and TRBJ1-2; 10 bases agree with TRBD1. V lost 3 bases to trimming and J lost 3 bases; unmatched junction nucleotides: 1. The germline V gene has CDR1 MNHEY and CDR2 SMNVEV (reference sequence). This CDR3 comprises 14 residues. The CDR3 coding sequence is TGTGCCAGCAGTTTCGGGACAGGGGACTATGGCTACACCTTC. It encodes CASSFGTGDYGYTF.

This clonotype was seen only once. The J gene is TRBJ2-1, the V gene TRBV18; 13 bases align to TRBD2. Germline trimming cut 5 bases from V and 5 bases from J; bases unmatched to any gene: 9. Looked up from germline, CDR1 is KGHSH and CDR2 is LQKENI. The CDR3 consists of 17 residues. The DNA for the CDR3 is TGTGCCAGCTCATCGCGGACTAGCGGGAGTTCTCACAATGAGCAGTTCTTC. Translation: CASSSRTSGSSHNEQFF.

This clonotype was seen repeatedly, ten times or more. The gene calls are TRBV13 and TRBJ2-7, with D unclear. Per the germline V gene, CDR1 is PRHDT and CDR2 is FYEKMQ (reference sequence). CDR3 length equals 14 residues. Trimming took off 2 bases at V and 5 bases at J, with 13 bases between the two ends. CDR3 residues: CASSLRAARDEQYF. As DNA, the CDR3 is TGTGCCAGCAGCTTACGGGCGGCTCGAGACGAGCAGTACTTC. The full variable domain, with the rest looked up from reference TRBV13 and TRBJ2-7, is AAGVIQSPRHLIKEKRETATLKCYPIPRHDTVYWYQQGPGQDPQFLISFYEKMQSDKGSIPDRFSAQQFSDYHSELNMSSLELGDSALYFCASSLRAARDEQYFGPGTRLTVT.

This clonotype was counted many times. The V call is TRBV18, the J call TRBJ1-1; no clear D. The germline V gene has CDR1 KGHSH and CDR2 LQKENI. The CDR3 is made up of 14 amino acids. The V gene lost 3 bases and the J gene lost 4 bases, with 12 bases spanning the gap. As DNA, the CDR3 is TGTGCCAGCTCACCCGGAGGGTGGGGCACTGAAGCTTTCTTT. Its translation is CASSPGGWGTEAFF.

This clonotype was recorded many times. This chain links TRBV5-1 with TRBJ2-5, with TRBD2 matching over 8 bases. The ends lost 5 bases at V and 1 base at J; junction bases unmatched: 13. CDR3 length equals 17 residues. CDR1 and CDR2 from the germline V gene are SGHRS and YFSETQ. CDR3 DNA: TGCGCCAGCAGGCCCGGATTAGCGGGACCCCTCCAAGAGACCCAGTACTTC. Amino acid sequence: CASRPGLAGPLQETQYF. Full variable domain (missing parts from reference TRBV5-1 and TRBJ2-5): KAGVTQTPRYLIKTRGQQVTLSCSPISGHRSVSWYQQTPGQGLQFLFEYFSETQRNKGNFPGRFSGRQFSNSRSEMNVSTLELGDSALYLCASRPGLAGPLQETQYFGPGTRLLVL.

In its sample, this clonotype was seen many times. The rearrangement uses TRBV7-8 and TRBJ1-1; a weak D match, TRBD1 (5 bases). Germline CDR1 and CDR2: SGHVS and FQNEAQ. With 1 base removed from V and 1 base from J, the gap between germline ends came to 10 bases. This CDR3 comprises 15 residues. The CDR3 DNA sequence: TGTGCCAGCAGCTTAGTGACAGCACCGAACACTGAAGCTTTCTTT. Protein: CASSLVTAPNTEAFF.

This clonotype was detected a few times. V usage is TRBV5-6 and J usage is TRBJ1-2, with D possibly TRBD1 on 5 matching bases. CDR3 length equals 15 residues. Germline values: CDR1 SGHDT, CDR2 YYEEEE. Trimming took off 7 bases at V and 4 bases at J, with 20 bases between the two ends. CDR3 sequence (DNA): TGTGCCAGCCGACAGACAGACCTTTCGATCTATGGCTACACCTTC. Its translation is CASRQTDLSIYGYTF.

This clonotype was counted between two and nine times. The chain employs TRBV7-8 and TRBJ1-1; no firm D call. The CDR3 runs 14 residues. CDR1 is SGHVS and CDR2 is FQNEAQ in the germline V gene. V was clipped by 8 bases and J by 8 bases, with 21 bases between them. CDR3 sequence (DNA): TGTGCCAGCCGCCCGGGGAGGCTTGGGAACGAAGCTTTCTTT. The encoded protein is CASRPGRLGNEAFF.

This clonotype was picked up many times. The CDR3 here is CSARDNGEGRYGYTF. For the CDR3, the DNA is TGCAGTGCTAGAGATAACGGAGAAGGGCGCTATGGCTACACCTTC. This chain joins TRBV20-1 and TRBJ1-2, with D unclear. Trimming removed 0 bases at V and 4 bases at J, with 15 bases between. The germline gives CDR1 DFQATT, CDR2 SNEGSKA (reference sequence). The CDR3 has 15 amino acids.

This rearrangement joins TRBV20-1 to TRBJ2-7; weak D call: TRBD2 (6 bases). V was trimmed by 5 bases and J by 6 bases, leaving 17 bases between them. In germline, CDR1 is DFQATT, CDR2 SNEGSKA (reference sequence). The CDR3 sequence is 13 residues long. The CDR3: CSAGRGTQGEQYF. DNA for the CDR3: TGCAGTGCTGGACGTGGGACTCAGGGCGAGCAGTACTTC.

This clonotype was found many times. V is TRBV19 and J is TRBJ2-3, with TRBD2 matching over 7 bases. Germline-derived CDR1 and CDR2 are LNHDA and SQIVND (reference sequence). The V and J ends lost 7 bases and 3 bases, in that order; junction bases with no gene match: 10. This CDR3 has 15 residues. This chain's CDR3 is CASKSGGSPTDTQYF. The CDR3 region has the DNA TGTGCCAGTAAATCCGGCGGGAGCCCGACAGATACGCAGTATTTT.